This TCR beta chain was recorded in a study of shared clonotypes between healthy human individuals. Those who donated were healthy HIV-negative adults, with no recent acute infections or vaccinations reported. Samples underwent the assay at deep level. Methods used by the authors: ImmunoSEQ gave junction-only sequences without quality scores, so filtering differed. Using immunoSEQ multiplex PCR, the repertoire was profiled, and TCRdb retains in-frame clones only, with some absent. The V and J calls and the clone size are those of that table, but D and trimming were determined from the DNA. The sample comprises roughly 1,600,000 clones, less than 99% of which are singletons, and roughly 0.36% rests with the top ten. Findings and limits, study-wide: Against clonotypes common to all four donors, non-shared ones had lower generation probabilities.

Remarks on this clone: Its antigen is undetermined.

The germline V gene has CDR1 SGHRS and CDR2 YFSETQ. The CDR3 totals 13 residues. V dropped 6 bases and J dropped 3 bases, with 12 bases sitting between them. The receptor was derived from a man aged 25 to 40 in good health. The rearrangement links TRBV5-1 to TRBJ2-5, with a weak D call TRBD2 (6 bases). Input material: naive CD4+ T cells sorted from blood. Subset reported: CD45RA+ positively selected. CDR3 sequence: CASTARGEETQYF. CDR3 nucleotides: TGCGCCAGCACCGCCCGCGGGGAAGAGACCCAGTACTTC.